The 14 T cell receptor beta chains in this list originate from one sample, sequenced in a study of CD8+ T cells in alopecia areata. Extracted from the samples, RNA was reverse transcribed into cDNA to serve as the sequencing template. The repertoire was sequenced with immunoSEQ multiplex PCR; TCRdb's copy has only in-frame clones and lacks some. The sample holds 150,000 or so clones, around 47% seen once. Input material: CD4+ T cells sorted from blood. Receptors originate from a human donor with alopecia areata.

V and J are TRBV9 and TRBJ1-1; a possible D gene is TRBD1 (6 bases). This CDR3 has 15 amino acids. Germline V gene sequence: CDR1 SGDLS, CDR2 YYNGEE. Trimming pared 3 bases from V and 0 bases from J, leaving 12 bases between. Written as DNA, the CDR3 is TGTGCCAGCAGCGCCAATCAGGGGCTGAACACTGAAGCTTTCTTT. Residues: CASSANQGLNTEAFF. Combining the CDR3 with reference TRBV9 and TRBJ1-1 gives the whole variable domain DSGVTQTPKHLITATGQRVTLRCSPRSGDLSVYWYQQSLDQGLQFLIQYYNGEERAKGNILERFSAQQFPDLHSELNLSSLELGDSALYFCASSANQGLNTEAFFGQGTRLTVV.

The CDR3 DNA reads TGTGCCAGCAGTACCCAGGGGGCCTACGAGCAGTACTTC. It specifies CASSTQGAYEQYF. This sequence joins TRBV6-6 and TRBJ2-5; 7 nucleotides line up with TRBD1. The J call may be in error: the DNA end matches TRBJ2-7 better. Germline assignment: CDR1 MNHNY and CDR2 SVGAGI (reference sequence). The CDR3 has 13 residues.

In its sample, this clone was seen once. This rearrangement joins TRBV30 to TRBJ1-1; no clear D. Germline values: CDR1 GTSNPN, CDR2 SVGIG (reference sequence). This CDR3 spans 12 amino acids. V was clipped by 1 base and J by 10 bases, with 13 bases between them. This CDR3 is CAWSAPARTAFF. The CDR3 DNA reads as TGTGCCTGGAGTGCCCCAGCCCGGACAGCTTTCTTT.

This clone has more than one count but fewer than ten. The V gene is TRBV5-1, the J gene TRBJ2-7; 8 bases map to TRBD2. The CDR3 runs 14 residues. In germline, CDR1 is SGHRS, CDR2 YFSETQ. The ends lost 4 bases at V and 3 bases at J; junction bases unmatched: 6. The CDR3 loop is CASSLGAGGYEQYF. DNA for the CDR3: TGCGCCAGCAGCCTTGGGGCGGGAGGCTACGAGCAGTACTTC.

This CDR3 is CSARRGGTGPYEQYF. Written as DNA, the CDR3 is TGCAGCGCCCGGCGGGGGGGGACAGGTCCCTACGAGCAGTACTTC. This chain links TRBV29-1 with TRBJ2-7; a weak D match, TRBD2 (9 bases). The CDR3 is 15 amino acids. The germline V and J ends were trimmed by 7 bases and 2 bases, with 21 bases remaining between them. The germline CDR1 and CDR2 sequences are SQVTM and ANQGSEA.

The J gene is TRBJ2-4, the V gene TRBV5-1; no clear D gene. Germline loops: CDR1 SGHRS, CDR2 YFSETQ. This CDR3 is 14 amino acids long. V was shortened by 2 bases and J by 6 bases, with 12 bases between the two germline ends. The CDR3: CASSFVAKGNIQYF. The CDR3 DNA reads TGCGCCAGCAGCTTCGTGGCCAAGGGAAACATTCAGTACTTC.

About this clone: This sample also contains other DNA sequences that code for the same CDR3. The chain uses TRBV28 and TRBJ2-7; the D is unclear. The CDR3 runs 10 residues. V was trimmed by 3 bases and J by 4 bases, leaving 1 base between them. Germline assignment: CDR1 MDHEN and CDR2 SYDVKM. The CDR3 spells CASSLYEQYF. DNA of the CDR3: TGTGCCAGCAGTTTGTACGAGCAGTACTTC.

This chain links TRBV10-2 with TRBJ2-3, with D maybe TRBD2 (5 bases). V gave up 4 bases and J gave up 3 bases, with 8 bases separating them. CDR1 and CDR2 from the germline V gene are WSHSY and SAAADI. The CDR3 sequence is 13 residues long. The CDR3 bases are TGCGCCAGCAGTGTCACTAGTACAGATACGCAGTATTTT. It yields the protein CASSVTSTDTQYF.

The V call is TRBV5-1, the J call TRBJ2-4; D may be TRBD1 or TRBD2 (5 bases each). Per the germline V gene, CDR1 is SGHRS and CDR2 is YFSETQ. CDR3 length: 13 residues. Trimming cost V 0 bases and J 6 bases, with 7 bases left between them. The CDR3 sequence: CASSLGDGNIQYF. The CDR3 nucleotides are TGCGCCAGCAGCTTGGGGGACGGAAACATTCAGTACTTC. Full variable domain (outside the CDR3, taken from reference TRBV5-1 and TRBJ2-4): KAGVTQTPRYLIKTRGQQVTLSCSPISGHRSVSWYQQTPGQGLQFLFEYFSETQRNKGNFPGRFSGRQFSNSRSEMNVSTLELGDSALYLCASSLGDGNIQYFGAGTRLSVL.

The rearrangement joins TRBV29-1 to TRBJ1-2; a weak D match, TRBD1 (5 bases). Germline CDR1 is SQVTM and CDR2 is ANQGSEA. The ends were cut back, 2 bases at V and 13 bases at J, with 17 bases in the middle. The CDR3 contains 12 residues. The CDR3 nucleotides read TGCAGCGTTGAAACAGGCCCTGCTCCTAGCACCTTC. It is translated as CSVETGPAPSTF.

This clone was observed at least ten times. The V gene is TRBV19, the J gene TRBJ2-7; TRBD2 matches at 10 bases. Per the germline V gene, CDR1 is LNHDA and CDR2 is SQIVND (reference sequence). V shed 3 bases, J shed 3 bases, and the junction held 5 bases outside the gene matches. There are 15 residues in the CDR3. CDR3 protein: CASSIRGLANYEQYF. The CDR3 DNA sequence: TGTGCCAGTAGTATCAGGGGACTAGCGAACTACGAGCAGTACTTC.

This chain joins TRBV5-1 and TRBJ2-1; TRBD1 matches at 7 bases. In germline, CDR1 is SGHRS, CDR2 YFSETQ. V gave up 4 bases and J gave up 6 bases; unmatched junction bases: 13. The CDR3 is made up of 16 amino acids. The CDR3 here is CASSAEQGSGSNEQFF. As DNA, the CDR3 is TGCGCCAGCAGCGCGGAACAGGGGTCGGGATCCAATGAGCAGTTCTTC.

This clone was detected only a few times. V usage is TRBV5-1 and J usage is TRBJ1-2; TRBD1 aligns across 9 bases. From germline, CDR1 is SGHRS and CDR2 YFSETQ. The trim removed 2 bases at V and 4 bases at J, leaving 3 bases unmatched. The CDR3 has 14 residues. The CDR3 here is CASSLTGGVYGYTF. In nucleotides, the CDR3 is TGCGCCAGCAGCTTAACAGGGGGCGTCTATGGCTACACCTTC.

This clone has just a few counts. J is TRBJ2-3 and V is TRBV29-1, with D possibly TRBD2 on 6 matching bases. Trimming took 7 bases from V and 3 from J, leaving 8 bases between them. This CDR3 spans 11 amino acids. The germline V gene encodes CDR1 SQVTM and CDR2 ANQGSEA. The CDR3 DNA reads TGCAGCGCGGACTATACAGATACGCAGTATTTT. Translated: CSADYTDTQYF.